The sequence of this T cell receptor beta chain was determined in a study of blood T cell repertoires in COVID-19. With 1 base removed from V and 3 bases from J, the gap between germline ends came to 9 bases. CDR1 and CDR2 (germline): SGHTA, FQGNSA. This CDR3 is 14 amino acids long. The method was immunoSEQ multiplex PCR; TCRdb's version includes in-frame clones alone and lacks a portion of them. The top ten clones hold about a tenth of a sample with about 170,000 clones, 80% to 85% of them seen once. Concerning this clone: The sample carries other DNA sequences with the same CDR3.

The specimen sequenced was peripheral blood. The clonotype originates from a man between 70 and 80 years old with active or convalescent COVID-19. The rearrangement links TRBV7-2 to TRBJ2-5, with D possibly being TRBD1 (6 bases). The CDR3: CASSLGAGEETQYF. In nucleotides, the CDR3 is TGTGCCAGCAGCTTAGGGGCAGGGGAAGAGACCCAGTACTTC.